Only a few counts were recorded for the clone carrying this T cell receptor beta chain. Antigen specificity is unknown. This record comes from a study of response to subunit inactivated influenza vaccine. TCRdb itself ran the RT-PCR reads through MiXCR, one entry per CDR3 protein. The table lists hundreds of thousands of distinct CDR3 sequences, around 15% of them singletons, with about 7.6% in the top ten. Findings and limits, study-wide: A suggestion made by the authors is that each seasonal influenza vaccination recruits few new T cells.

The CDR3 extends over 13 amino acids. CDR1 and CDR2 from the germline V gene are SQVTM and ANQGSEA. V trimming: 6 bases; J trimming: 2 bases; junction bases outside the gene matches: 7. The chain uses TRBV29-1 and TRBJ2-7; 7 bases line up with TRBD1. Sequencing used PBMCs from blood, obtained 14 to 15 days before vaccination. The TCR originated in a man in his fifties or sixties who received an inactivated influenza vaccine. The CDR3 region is CSVTRDSPYEQYF. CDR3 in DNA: TGCAGCGTAACCCGGGACAGCCCCTACGAGCAGTACTTC.